The sequence of this T cell receptor (beta chain) was determined in a study of T cell responses to AZD1222 COVID-19 vaccine. About this clone itself: The target antigen is unknown.

The table came from immunoSEQ multiplex PCR; TCRdb's copy has only in-frame clones and leaves some out. The table has fewer than 150,000 clones, roughly 90% seen once. The CDR3 is 12 amino acids. Germline CDR1 reads LNHDA; CDR2 reads SQIVND (reference sequence). The V and J ends lost 3 bases and 3 bases respectively, with 6 bases between them. Findings and limits, study-wide: Spike-specific TCRs gained breadth and depth after people received two AZD1222 doses. White British donors predominated, females outnumbered males, and clonal diversity was possibly underestimated. Repertoires in all cases were sampled only once the peak T cell response had passed.

The chain uses TRBV19 and TRBJ2-7; D remains ambiguous. Sequencing was performed on peripheral blood, taken on day 0 of AZD1222 vaccination. This receptor was identified in an adult in good health. The CDR3 coding sequence is TGTGCCAGTAGTATGACTCACTACGAGCAGTACTTC. Residues: CASSMTHYEQYF.